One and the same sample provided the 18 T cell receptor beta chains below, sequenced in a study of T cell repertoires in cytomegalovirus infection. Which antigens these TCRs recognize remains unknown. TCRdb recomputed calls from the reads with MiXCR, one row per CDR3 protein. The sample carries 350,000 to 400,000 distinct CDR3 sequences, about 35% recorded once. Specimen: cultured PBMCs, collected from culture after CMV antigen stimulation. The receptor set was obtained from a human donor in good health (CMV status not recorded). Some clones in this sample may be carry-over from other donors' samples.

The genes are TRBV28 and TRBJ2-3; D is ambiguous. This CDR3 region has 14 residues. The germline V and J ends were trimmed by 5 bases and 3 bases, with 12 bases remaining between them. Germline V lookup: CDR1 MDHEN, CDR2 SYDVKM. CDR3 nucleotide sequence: TGTGCCAGCAGTGCCGCGAGGTGGACAGATACGCAGTATTTT. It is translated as CASSAARWTDTQYF.

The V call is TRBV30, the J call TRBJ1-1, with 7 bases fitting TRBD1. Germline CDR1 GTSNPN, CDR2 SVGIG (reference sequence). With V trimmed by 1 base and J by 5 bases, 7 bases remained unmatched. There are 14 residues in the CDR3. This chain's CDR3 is CAWSGNRGDTEAFF. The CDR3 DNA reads TGTGCCTGGAGTGGTAACAGGGGCGATACTGAAGCTTTCTTT.

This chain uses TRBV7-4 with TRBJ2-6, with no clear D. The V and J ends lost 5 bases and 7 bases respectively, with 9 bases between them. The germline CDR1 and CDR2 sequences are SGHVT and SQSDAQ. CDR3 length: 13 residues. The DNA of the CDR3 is TGTGCCAGCAGCCAGATAGTAGCCAACGTCCTGACTTTC. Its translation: CASSQIVANVLTF.

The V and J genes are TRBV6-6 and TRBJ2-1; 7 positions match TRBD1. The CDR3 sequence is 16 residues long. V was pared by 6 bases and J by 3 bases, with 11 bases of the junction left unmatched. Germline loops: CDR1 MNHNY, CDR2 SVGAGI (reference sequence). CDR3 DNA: TGTGCCAGCAGCACACAGGGGCGGTCCGACTACAATGAGCAGTTCTTC. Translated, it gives CASSTQGRSDYNEQFF.

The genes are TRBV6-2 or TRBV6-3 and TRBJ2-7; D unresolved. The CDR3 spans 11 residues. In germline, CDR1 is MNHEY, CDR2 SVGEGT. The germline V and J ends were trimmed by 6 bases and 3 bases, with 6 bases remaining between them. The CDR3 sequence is CASRKFYEQYV. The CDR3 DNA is TGTGCCAGCAGGAAGTTCTACGAGCAGTACGTC.

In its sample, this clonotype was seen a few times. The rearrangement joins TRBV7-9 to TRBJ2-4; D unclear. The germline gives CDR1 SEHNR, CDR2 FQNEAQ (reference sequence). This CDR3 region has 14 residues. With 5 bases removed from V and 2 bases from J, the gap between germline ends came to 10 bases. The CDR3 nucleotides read TGTGCCAGCAGCCCCACCGGACCCAAAAACATTCAGTACTTC. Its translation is CASSPTGPKNIQYF.

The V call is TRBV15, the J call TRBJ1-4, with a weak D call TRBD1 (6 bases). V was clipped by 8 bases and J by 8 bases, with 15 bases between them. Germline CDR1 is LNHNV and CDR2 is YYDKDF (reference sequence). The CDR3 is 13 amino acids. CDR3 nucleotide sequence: TGTGCCACCGCACCGGGACAAGGGGAAAAACTGTTTTTT. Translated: CATAPGQGEKLFF.

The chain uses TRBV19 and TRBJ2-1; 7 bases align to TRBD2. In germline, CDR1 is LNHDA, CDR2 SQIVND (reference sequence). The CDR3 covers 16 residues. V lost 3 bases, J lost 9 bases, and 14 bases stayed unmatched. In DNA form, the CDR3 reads TGTGCCAGTAGTATGTTAGTGGGAGGGAGCTCCGGTGAGCAGTTCTTC. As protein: CASSMLVGGSSGEQFF.

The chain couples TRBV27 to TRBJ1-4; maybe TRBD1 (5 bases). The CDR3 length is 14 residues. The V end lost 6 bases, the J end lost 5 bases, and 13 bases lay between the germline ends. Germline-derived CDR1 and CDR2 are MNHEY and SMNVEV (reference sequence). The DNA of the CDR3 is TGTGCCAGCAGCAAGCAGGCAGGGAATGAAAAACTGTTTTTT. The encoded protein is CASSKQAGNEKLFF.

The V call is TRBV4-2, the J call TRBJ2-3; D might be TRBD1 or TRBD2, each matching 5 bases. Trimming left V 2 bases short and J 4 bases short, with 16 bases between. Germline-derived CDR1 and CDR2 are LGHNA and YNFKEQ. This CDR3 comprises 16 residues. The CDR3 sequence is CASSQQESRDPDTQYF. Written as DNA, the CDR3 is TGTGCCAGCAGCCAACAAGAAAGCCGGGACCCAGATACGCAGTATTTT.

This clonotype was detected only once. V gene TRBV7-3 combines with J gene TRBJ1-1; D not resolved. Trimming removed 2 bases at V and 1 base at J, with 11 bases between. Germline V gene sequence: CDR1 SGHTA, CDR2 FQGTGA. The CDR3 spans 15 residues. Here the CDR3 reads CASSLSGSSNTEAFF. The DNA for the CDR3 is TGTGCCAGCAGCTTATCGGGCAGTTCGAACACTGAAGCTTTCTTT.

Here the CDR3 reads CASSDLGSSYNEQFF. The CDR3 DNA reads TGTGCCAGCAGTGACTTGGGAAGCTCCTACAATGAGCAGTTCTTC. The chain links TRBV6-4 to TRBJ2-1, with D unclear. CDR1 MRHNA and CDR2 SNTAGT come from the germline V gene. CDR3 size: 15 residues. Trimming stripped 1 base from V and 0 bases from J, with 7 bases between.

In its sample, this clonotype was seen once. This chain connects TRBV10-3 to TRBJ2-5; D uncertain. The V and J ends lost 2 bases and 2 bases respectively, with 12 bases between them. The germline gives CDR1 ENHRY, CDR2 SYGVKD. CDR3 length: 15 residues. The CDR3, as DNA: TGTGCCATCAGTGAGGATGGGGTCCAACAAGAGACCCAGTACTTC. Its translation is CAISEDGVQQETQYF.

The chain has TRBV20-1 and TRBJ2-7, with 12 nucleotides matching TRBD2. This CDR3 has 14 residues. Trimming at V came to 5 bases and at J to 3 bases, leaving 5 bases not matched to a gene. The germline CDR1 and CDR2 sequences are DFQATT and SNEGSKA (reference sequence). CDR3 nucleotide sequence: TGCAGTGCTTTCCTAGCGGGAGGGCTCTACGAGCAGTACTTC. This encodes CSAFLAGGLYEQYF.

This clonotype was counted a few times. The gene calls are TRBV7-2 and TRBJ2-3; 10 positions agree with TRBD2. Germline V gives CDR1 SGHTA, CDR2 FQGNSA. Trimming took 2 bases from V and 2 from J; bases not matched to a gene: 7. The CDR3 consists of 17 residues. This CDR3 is CASSLRLAGVTTDTQYF. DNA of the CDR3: TGTGCCAGCAGCTTAAGGCTAGCGGGAGTCACCACAGATACGCAGTATTTT.

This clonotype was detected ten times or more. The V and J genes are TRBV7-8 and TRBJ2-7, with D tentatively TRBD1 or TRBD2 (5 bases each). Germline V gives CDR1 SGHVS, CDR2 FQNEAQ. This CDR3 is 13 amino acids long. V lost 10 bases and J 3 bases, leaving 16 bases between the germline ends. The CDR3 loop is CATTGPPNYEQYF. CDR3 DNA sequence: TGTGCCACTACGGGACCACCCAACTACGAGCAGTACTTC.

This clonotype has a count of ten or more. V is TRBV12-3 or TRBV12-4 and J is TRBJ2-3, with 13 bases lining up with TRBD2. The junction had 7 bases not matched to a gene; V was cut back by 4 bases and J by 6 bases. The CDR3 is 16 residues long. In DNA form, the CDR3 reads TGTGCCAGCAGTTCCTGGACTAGCGGGAGCTCGGATACGCAGTATTTT. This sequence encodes CASSSWTSGSSDTQYF.

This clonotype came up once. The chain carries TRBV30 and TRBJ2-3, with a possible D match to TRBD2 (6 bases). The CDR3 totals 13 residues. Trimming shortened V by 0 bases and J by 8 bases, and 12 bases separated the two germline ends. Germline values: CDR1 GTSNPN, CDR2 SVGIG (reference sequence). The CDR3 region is CAWSVGLMGTQYF. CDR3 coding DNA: TGTGCCTGGAGTGTGGGACTTATGGGTACGCAGTATTTT.